Each of the 12 T cell receptor beta chains below was sequenced from the same sample in a study of human T cells and chemical hapten exposure. TCRdb reanalysed the RACE reads using MiXCR and keeps one entry per CDR3 protein. The sample yields more than 85,000 distinct CDR3 sequences, 9.5% to 12% seen once. Time point specified: patch test 2, 6 weeks after DPC sensitization. Treatment: therapeutic diphenylcyclopropenone sensitization with weekly scalp DPC. The sample in question was whole blood, obtained in connection with sensitization to the hapten diphenylcyclopropenone (DPC). The source of these receptors is a man between 35 and 55 years old with alopecia areata. Some clones in this sample may be carry-over from other donors' samples.

The rearrangement joins TRBV7-2 to TRBJ2-2; D is perhaps TRBD1 (6 bases). The CDR3 has 16 amino acids. Germline V gene data show CDR1 as SGHTA and CDR2 as FQGNSA. V lost 8 bases and J 1 base, leaving 17 bases between the germline ends. CDR3: CASARGIAVNTGELFF. Written as DNA, the CDR3 is TGTGCCAGCGCGAGGGGGATTGCGGTGAACACCGGGGAGCTGTTTTTT. Combining the CDR3 with reference TRBV7-2 and TRBJ2-2 gives the whole variable domain GAGVSQSPSNKVTEKGKDVELRCDPISGHTALYWYRQSLGQGLEFLIYFQGNSAPDKSGLPSDRFSAERTGGSVSTLTIQRTQQEDSAVYLCASARGIAVNTGELFFGEGSRLTVL.

The V and J genes are TRBV9 and TRBJ2-5, with 9 bases matching TRBD2. The CDR3 totals 13 residues. The junction had 2 bases not matched to a gene; V was cut back by 3 bases and J by 5 bases. Germline V gene sequence: CDR1 SGDLS, CDR2 YYNGEE. The CDR3 is CASSGGTSETQYF. For the CDR3, the DNA is TGTGCCAGCAGCGGAGGGACTAGCGAGACCCAGTACTTC.

Only a few counts were recorded for this clonotype. The V call is TRBV27, the J call TRBJ1-1; tentative D call: TRBD1 (6 bases). Germline V lookup: CDR1 MNHEY, CDR2 SMNVEV (reference sequence). The CDR3 consists of 16 residues. Trimming removed 6 bases from V and 7 bases from J, with 24 bases in between. The DNA of the CDR3 is TGTGCCAGCAGCTCCCAGAATTGGACAGCCGTCGGTGAAGCTTTCTTT. Amino acid sequence: CASSSQNWTAVGEAFF.

The sample holds many counts of this clonotype. This chain connects TRBV5-1 to TRBJ2-7; no clear D. The V gene's germline CDR1 is SGHRS and CDR2 YFSETQ. This CDR3 comprises 11 residues. Trimming left V 2 bases short and J 4 bases short, with 4 bases between. The CDR3 loop is CASSFGYEQYF. As DNA, the CDR3 is TGCGCCAGCAGCTTTGGGTACGAGCAGTACTTC.

This sequence joins TRBV7-9 and TRBJ2-3; TRBD1 is a possible D gene (6 bases). CDR1 and CDR2 (germline): SEHNR, FQNEAQ (reference sequence). There are 13 residues in the CDR3. Trimming cost V 4 bases and J 3 bases, with 8 bases left between them. CDR3 amino acids: CASSSDSTDTQYF. CDR3 DNA: TGTGCCAGCAGCTCGGACAGTACAGATACGCAGTATTTT.

This clonotype has a handful of counts. V is TRBV6-5 and J is TRBJ2-3; D remains unclear. CDR1 is MNHEY and CDR2 is SVGAGI in the germline V gene. The V end lost 4 bases, the J end lost 6 bases, and 11 bases lay between the germline ends. The CDR3 covers 13 residues. The CDR3 DNA sequence: TGTGCCAGCAGTTCCCGAGGATGGGATACGCAGTATTTT. As protein: CASSSRGWDTQYF.

The V call is TRBV5-1, the J call TRBJ2-5; 7 bases map to TRBD1. The J segment lost 4 bases and the V segment lost 3 bases, leaving 6 bases of the junction unmatched. The CDR3 runs to 14 residues. Germline V lookup: CDR1 SGHRS, CDR2 YFSETQ. CDR3 amino acids: CASSSSYRGETQYF. CDR3 DNA: TGCGCCAGCAGCTCCTCGTACAGGGGAGAGACCCAGTACTTC.

This clonotype was recorded many times. The V gene is TRBV3-1, the J gene TRBJ1-2; tentatively, D is TRBD1 (6 bases). The V and J ends lost 4 bases and 5 bases respectively, with 11 bases between them. This CDR3 has 13 amino acids. Per germline, CDR1 LGHDT and CDR2 YNNKEL (reference sequence). CDR3 DNA: TGTGCCAGCAGCCCTAAACAGGGTTATGGCTACACCTTC. It translates to CASSPKQGYGYTF.

The chain is built from TRBV6-4 and TRBJ2-7, with 10 bases lining up with TRBD1. The CDR3 spans 15 residues. Germline V lookup: CDR1 MRHNA, CDR2 SNTAGT. V shed 7 bases, J shed 7 bases, and the junction held 13 bases outside the gene matches. The CDR3 protein is CASITWGQGFREQYF. CDR3 coding DNA: TGTGCCAGCATCACATGGGGACAGGGGTTTCGAGAGCAGTACTTC.

V gene TRBV5-1 combines with J gene TRBJ1-5, with TRBD1 as a possible D gene (5 bases). Germline assignment: CDR1 SGHRS and CDR2 YFSETQ. Trimming left V 0 bases short and J 0 bases short, with 7 bases between. The CDR3 loop spans 15 amino acids. The CDR3: CASSLEGYSNQPQHF. In DNA, the CDR3 is TGCGCCAGCAGCTTGGAGGGGTATAGCAATCAGCCCCAGCATTTT. The variable domain in full, with the rest retrieved from reference TRBV5-1 and TRBJ1-5, is KAGVTQTPRYLIKTRGQQVTLSCSPISGHRSVSWYQQTPGQGLQFLFEYFSETQRNKGNFPGRFSGRQFSNSRSEMNVSTLELGDSALYLCASSLEGYSNQPQHFGDGTRLSIL.

The chain uses TRBV7-8 and TRBJ2-3; TRBD2 might be the D (6 bases). Germline lookup yields CDR1 SGHVS and CDR2 FQNEAQ. This CDR3 has 16 amino acids. V was clipped by 1 base and J by 6 bases, with 17 bases between them. The CDR3 DNA follows: TGTGCCAGCAGCTTAGACAGAGGAGCGGGTACGGATACGCAGTATTTT. It translates to CASSLDRGAGTDTQYF.

The chain joins TRBV19 to TRBJ2-5; the match to TRBD2 covers 11 bases. With 3 bases clipped from V and 1 base from J, the junction kept 1 base outside the gene matches. The CDR3 runs 15 residues. Looked up from germline, CDR1 is LNHDA and CDR2 is SQIVND (reference sequence). As DNA, the CDR3 is TGTGCCAGTAGTATTCTAGCGGGGGGCCAAGAGACCCAGTACTTC. Amino acids: CASSILAGGQETQYF.